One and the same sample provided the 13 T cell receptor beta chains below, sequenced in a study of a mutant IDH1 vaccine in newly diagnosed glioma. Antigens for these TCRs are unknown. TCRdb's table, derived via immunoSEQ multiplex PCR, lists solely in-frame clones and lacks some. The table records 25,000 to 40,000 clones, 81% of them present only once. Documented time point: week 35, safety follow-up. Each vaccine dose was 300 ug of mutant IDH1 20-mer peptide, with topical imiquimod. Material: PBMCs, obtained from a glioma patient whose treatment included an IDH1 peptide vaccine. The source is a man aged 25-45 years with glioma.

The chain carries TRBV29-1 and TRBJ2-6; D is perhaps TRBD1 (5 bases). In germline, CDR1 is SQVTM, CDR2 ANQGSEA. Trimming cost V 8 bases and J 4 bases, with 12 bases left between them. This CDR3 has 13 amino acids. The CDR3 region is CSTRTTGANVLTF. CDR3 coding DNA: TGCAGCACCCGGACAACAGGGGCCAACGTCCTGACTTTC.

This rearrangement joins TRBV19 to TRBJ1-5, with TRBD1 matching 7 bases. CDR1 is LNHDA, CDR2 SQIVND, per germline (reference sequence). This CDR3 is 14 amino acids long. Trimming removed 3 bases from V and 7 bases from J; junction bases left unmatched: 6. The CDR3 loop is CASSITGDGQPQHF. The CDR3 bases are TGTGCCAGTAGTATTACAGGGGATGGCCAGCCCCAGCATTTT.

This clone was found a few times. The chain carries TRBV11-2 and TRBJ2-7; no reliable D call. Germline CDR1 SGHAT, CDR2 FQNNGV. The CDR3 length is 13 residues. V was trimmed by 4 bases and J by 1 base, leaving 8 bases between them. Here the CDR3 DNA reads TGTGCCAGCAGCTCGGGTCTATCCTACGAGCAGTACTTC. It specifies CASSSGLSYEQYF.

The CDR3 DNA is TGTGCCAGCAGCTTAGATCCGGGGGGCACTGAAGCTTTCTTT. This sequence encodes CASSLDPGGTEAFF. The chain has TRBV11-2 and TRBJ1-1, with D possibly matching TRBD1 (5 bases). V dropped 0 bases and J dropped 4 bases, with 9 bases sitting between them. The germline V gene encodes CDR1 SGHAT and CDR2 FQNNGV. This CDR3 comprises 14 residues.

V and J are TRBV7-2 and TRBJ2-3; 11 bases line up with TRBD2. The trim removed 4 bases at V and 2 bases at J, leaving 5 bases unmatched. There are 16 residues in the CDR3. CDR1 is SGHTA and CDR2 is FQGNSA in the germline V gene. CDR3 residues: CASSSRTSGYTDTQYF. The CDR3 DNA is TGTGCCAGCAGCTCCCGGACTAGCGGGTACACAGATACGCAGTATTTT.

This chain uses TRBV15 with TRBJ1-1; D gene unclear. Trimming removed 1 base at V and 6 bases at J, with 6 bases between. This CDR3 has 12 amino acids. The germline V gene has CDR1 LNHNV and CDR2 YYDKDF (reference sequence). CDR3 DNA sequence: TGTGCCACCAGCAGAGTTTCCTCTGAAGCTTTCTTT. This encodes CATSRVSSEAFF.

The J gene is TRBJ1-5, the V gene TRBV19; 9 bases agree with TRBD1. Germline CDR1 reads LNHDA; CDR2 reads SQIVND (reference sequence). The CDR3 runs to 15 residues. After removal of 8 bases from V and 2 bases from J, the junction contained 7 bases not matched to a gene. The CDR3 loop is CASRRRDRGNQPQHF. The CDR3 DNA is TGTGCCAGTCGACGCCGGGACAGGGGCAATCAGCCCCAGCATTTT.

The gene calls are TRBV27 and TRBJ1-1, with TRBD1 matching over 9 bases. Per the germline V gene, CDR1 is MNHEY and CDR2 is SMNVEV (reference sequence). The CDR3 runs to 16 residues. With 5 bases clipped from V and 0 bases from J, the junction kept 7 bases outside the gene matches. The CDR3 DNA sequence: TGTGCCAGCAGTACTCATCGACAGGGGGTGAACACTGAAGCTTTCTTT. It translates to CASSTHRQGVNTEAFF.

The CDR3 loop is CASIRLGGSNEKLFF. CDR3 nucleotides: TGTGCCAGCATCCGGCTGGGGGGCTCTAATGAAAAACTGTTTTTT. The chain carries TRBV5-6 and TRBJ1-4, with D perhaps matching TRBD1 (6 bases). The germline V and J ends were trimmed by 6 bases and 3 bases, with 15 bases remaining between them. The CDR3 is 15 residues long. Germline assignment: CDR1 SGHDT and CDR2 YYEEEE.

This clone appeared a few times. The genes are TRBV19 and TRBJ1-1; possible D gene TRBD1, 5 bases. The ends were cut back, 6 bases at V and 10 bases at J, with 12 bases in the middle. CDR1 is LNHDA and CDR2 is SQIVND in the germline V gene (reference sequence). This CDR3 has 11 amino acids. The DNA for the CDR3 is TGTGCCAGTAGAAAGCAGGGTAGAGCTTTCTTT. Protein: CASRKQGRAFF. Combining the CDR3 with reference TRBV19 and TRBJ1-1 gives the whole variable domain DGGITQSPKYLFRKEGQNVTLSCEQNLNHDAMYWYRQDPGQGLRLIYYSQIVNDFQKGDIAEGYSVSREKKESFPLTVTSAQKNPTAFYLCASRKQGRAFFGQGTRLTVV.

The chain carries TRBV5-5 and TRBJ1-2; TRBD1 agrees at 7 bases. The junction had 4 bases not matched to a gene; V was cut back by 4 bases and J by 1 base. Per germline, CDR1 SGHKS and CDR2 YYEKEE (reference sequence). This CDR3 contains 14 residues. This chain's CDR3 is CASSPRQGNYGYTF. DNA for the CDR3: TGTGCCAGCAGCCCACGACAGGGTAACTATGGCTACACCTTC. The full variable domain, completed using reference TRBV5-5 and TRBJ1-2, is DAGVTQSPTHLIKTRGQQVTLRCSPISGHKSVSWYQQVLGQGPQFIFQYYEKEERGRGNFPDRFSARQFPNYSSELNVNALLLGDSALYLCASSPRQGNYGYTFGSGTRLTVV.

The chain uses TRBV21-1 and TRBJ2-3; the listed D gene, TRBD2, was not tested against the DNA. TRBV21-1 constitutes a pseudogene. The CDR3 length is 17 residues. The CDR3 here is CASSKGPAGVGTDTQYF. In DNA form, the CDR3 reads TGTGCCAGCAGCAAAGGCCCAGCGGGAGTGGGCACAGATACGCAGTATTTT.

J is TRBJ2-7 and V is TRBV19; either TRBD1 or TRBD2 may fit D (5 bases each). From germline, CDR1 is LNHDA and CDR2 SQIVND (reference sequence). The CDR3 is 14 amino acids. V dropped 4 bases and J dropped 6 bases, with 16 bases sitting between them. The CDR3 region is CASSNSPGPSEQYF. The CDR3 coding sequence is TGTGCCAGTAGTAACTCTCCGGGACCTTCCGAGCAGTACTTC.